A selection of T cell receptor beta chains follows, all from one sample in a study of memory CD4+ T cells and cytomegalovirus serostatus. Using immunoSEQ multiplex PCR, the repertoire was profiled, and TCRdb retains in-frame clones only, with some absent. The sample includes 80,000 to 100,000 clones, over 70% of them seen just once. Source material: memory CD4+ T cells from blood. The receptors derive from an adult in good health and CMV-seropositive. Each CDR3 is given with its conserved first and last residue.

v_call: TRBV6-5
cdr3_aa: CASTPISGANVLTF

v_call: TRBV18
cdr3_aa: CASSPGQSSYEQYF

v_call: TRBV18
cdr3_aa: CASSPDGQINQPQHF

v_call: TRBV9
cdr3_aa: CASSTRAHVDEQYF

v_call: TRBV28
cdr3_aa: CATTVGNGYTF

v_call: TRBV5-5
cdr3_aa: CASSLPPGPSTEQFF

v_call: TRBV5-8
cdr3_aa: CASSTGTVNTEAFF

v_call: TRBV7-6
cdr3_aa: CASSFSVGGNTEAFF

v_call: TRBV4-3
cdr3_aa: CASSQTDSNTGELFF

v_call: TRBV6-5
cdr3_aa: CASSYGQGLQGGYTF

v_call: TRBV6-5
cdr3_aa: CASSYLSYSGTEAFF

v_call: TRBV7-3
cdr3_aa: CASSLDGELFF

v_call: TRBV9
cdr3_aa: CASSVGGQGARETQYF

v_call: TRBV5-1
cdr3_aa: CASSFSREAQYF

v_call: TRBV21-1
cdr3_aa: CASSKGERLNTEAFF

v_call: TRBV30
cdr3_aa: CALTGKSSYEQYF

v_call: TRBV7-9
cdr3_aa: CASSSKEVPSTGELFF

v_call: TRBV10-2
cdr3_aa: CASRRQNSYEQYF

v_call: TRBV11-2
cdr3_aa: CASSSQGTTGANVLTF

v_call: TRBV28
cdr3_aa: CASSDPGVAEAFF

v_call: TRBV29-1
cdr3_aa: CSVVGTGGGTDTQYF

v_call: TRBV29-1
cdr3_aa: CSEYTGYEQYF

v_call: TRBV6-5
cdr3_aa: CASSATVTGGYEQYF

v_call: TRBV27
cdr3_aa: CASSLGVRIMNTEAFF

v_call: TRBV4-1
cdr3_aa: CASSQDRADHLYNEQFF

v_call: TRBV7-9
cdr3_aa: CASSLGGGQGIEKLFF

v_call: TRBV6-1
cdr3_aa: CASREQGPSYEQYF

v_call: TRBV6-1
cdr3_aa: CASSGYTGTGELFF

v_call: TRBV23-1
cdr3_aa: CASSQSPRGLGEKLFF

v_call: TRBV9
cdr3_aa: CASSVGGYYADTQYF

v_call: TRBV13
cdr3_aa: CASSLAIGQGSGNTIYF

v_call: TRBV6-1
cdr3_aa: CASIRAGGPPYEQYF

v_call: TRBV28
cdr3_aa: CASSFGPNTEAFF

v_call: TRBV10-1
cdr3_aa: CASSRDRVTEAFF

v_call: TRBV5-1
cdr3_aa: CASSLARSSGSLSYNEQFF

v_call: TRBV21-1
cdr3_aa: CASSKVGGYCITDTQYF

v_call: TRBV5-4
cdr3_aa: CASSLQGATEKLFF

v_call: TRBV9
cdr3_aa: CASSVTTSGSRVIGEQFF

v_call: TRBV2
cdr3_aa: CASGGTGGIYEQYF

v_call: TRBV4-1
cdr3_aa: CASSPTPDTAGYTF

v_call: TRBV7-6
cdr3_aa: CASSLVVGTDTQYF

v_call: TRBV5-4
cdr3_aa: CASSLTGSRYNEQFF

v_call: TRBV7-3
cdr3_aa: CASSQGNTEAFF

v_call: TRBV27
cdr3_aa: CASRRLAAETQYF

v_call: TRBV5-1
cdr3_aa: CASSLGTSGRAAIDTRYF

v_call: TRBV19
cdr3_aa: CASSTNRLKNEKLFF

v_call: TRBV6-1
cdr3_aa: CASRRIGTSFSEQYF

v_call: TRBV7-2
cdr3_aa: CASSPPRANIQYF

v_call: TRBV7-9
cdr3_aa: CASSLKGGEQFF

v_call: TRBV28
cdr3_aa: CASSGQGLNEKLFF